These T cell receptor beta chains were read from a single sample in a study of blood T cell repertoires in COVID-19. Measured with immunoSEQ multiplex PCR; TCRdb has only the in-frame clones, and not every one. Here the sample spans some 80,000 clones, roughly 85% being singletons. Sequenced sample: peripheral blood. Receptors originate from a man aged 50 or older with COVID-19, enrolled during active disease. The CDR3 runs from the conserved cysteine through the conserved F or W. Fields, in order: CDR3 DNA, CDR3 protein, clone size, V gene, J gene, D gene. The D gene is left open where the match is weak. Expanded clones are given a class, and other clones once, few, many or no size at all.

CDR3nt: TGTGCCAGCAGGCAGGGGTTTGAGCAGTTCTTC
CDR3aa: CASRQGFEQFF
abundance: NA
v_gene: TRBV6-5
j_gene: TRBJ2-1
d_gene: NA

CDR3nt: TGTGCCAGCAGCTTGACCACGGGACTAGCGGGACCCGAGCAGTACTTC
CDR3aa: CASSLTTGLAGPEQYF
abundance: NA
v_gene: TRBV7-8
j_gene: TRBJ2-7
d_gene: TRBD2

CDR3nt: TGCAGCGTCGGGACTAGCGGGATTAACACCGGGGAGCTGTTTTTT
CDR3aa: CSVGTSGINTGELFF
abundance: NA
v_gene: TRBV29-1
j_gene: TRBJ2-2
d_gene: TRBD2

CDR3nt: TGTGCCAGCTCACCTACGGACAGCAGCCAGGGGGGTACGCAGTATTTT
CDR3aa: CASSPTDSSQGGTQYF
abundance: NA
v_gene: TRBV18
j_gene: TRBJ2-3
d_gene: NA

CDR3nt: TGTGCCAGCGGAAGGGAGGAGGCCGGCTCCTACGAGCAGTACTTC
CDR3aa: CASGREEAGSYEQYF
abundance: NA
v_gene: TRBV6-5
j_gene: TRBJ2-7
d_gene: NA

CDR3nt: TGTGCCAGCAAACTGGGACAGGGGTTAGGCGGGGAGCTGTTTTTT
CDR3aa: CASKLGQGLGGELFF
abundance: few
v_gene: TRBV19
j_gene: TRBJ2-2
d_gene: TRBD1

CDR3nt: TGTGCCAGCAGTTCCCCTAGCACAGATACGCAGTATTTT
CDR3aa: CASSSPSTDTQYF
abundance: NA
v_gene: TRBV11-3
j_gene: TRBJ2-3
d_gene: NA

CDR3nt: TGTGCCAGCAGTCCCGGGACTAGCGGTTACGAGCAGTACTTC
CDR3aa: CASSPGTSGYEQYF
abundance: NA
v_gene: TRBV28
j_gene: TRBJ2-7
d_gene: TRBD2

CDR3nt: TGTGCCAGCAGTGAAGACAGGGGGGAGTGGGATACGCAGTATTTT
CDR3aa: CASSEDRGEWDTQYF
abundance: NA
v_gene: TRBV2
j_gene: TRBJ2-3
d_gene: TRBD1

CDR3nt: TGTGCCAGCAGCTTACAGGGAAGTCAGCCCCAGCATTTT
CDR3aa: CASSLQGSQPQHF
abundance: NA
v_gene: TRBV11-2
j_gene: TRBJ1-5
d_gene: NA

CDR3nt: TGTGCCAGCTCCATGCGGAATGAGCAGTTCTTC
CDR3aa: CASSMRNEQFF
abundance: NA
v_gene: TRBV11-2
j_gene: TRBJ2-1
d_gene: NA

CDR3nt: TGTGCCAGCAGCCGAGGACAGCTCTCTGGAAACACCATATATTTT
CDR3aa: CASSRGQLSGNTIYF
abundance: once
v_gene: TRBV6-5
j_gene: TRBJ1-3
d_gene: NA

CDR3nt: TGTGCCACCAGTGATTTCGGAGGGGGCGTCACTAATGAAAAACTGTTTTTT
CDR3aa: CATSDFGGGVTNEKLFF
abundance: few
v_gene: TRBV24-1
j_gene: TRBJ1-4
d_gene: TRBD1

CDR3nt: TGTGCCAGCAGCATACCGGGACTCTACAATGAGCAGTTCTTC
CDR3aa: CASSIPGLYNEQFF
abundance: NA
v_gene: TRBV27
j_gene: TRBJ2-1
d_gene: NA

CDR3nt: TGTGCCAGCATTTGGACTAGCGGAACAGATACGCAGTATTTT
CDR3aa: CASIWTSGTDTQYF
abundance: NA
v_gene: TRBV2
j_gene: TRBJ2-3
d_gene: TRBD2

CDR3nt: TGCAGTGCTGGGGCGAACACTGAAGCTTTCTTT
CDR3aa: CSAGANTEAFF
abundance: NA
v_gene: TRBV20-1
j_gene: TRBJ1-1
d_gene: NA

CDR3nt: TGTGCCAGCAGCTTGGCCACCACAGGGGCGAGGGGCTACACCTTC
CDR3aa: CASSLATTGARGYTF
abundance: NA
v_gene: TRBV5-4
j_gene: TRBJ1-2
d_gene: TRBD1

CDR3nt: TGTGCCAGCAGCTTAGGCGACAGGGCTGGGCTAAATGAAAAACTGTTTTTT
CDR3aa: CASSLGDRAGLNEKLFF
abundance: NA
v_gene: TRBV11-2
j_gene: TRBJ1-4
d_gene: TRBD1

CDR3nt: TGTGCCAGCAGCCCCTCCCCTAACACTGAAGCTTTCTTT
CDR3aa: CASSPSPNTEAFF
abundance: NA
v_gene: TRBV9
j_gene: TRBJ1-1
d_gene: NA

CDR3nt: TGTGCCAGCAGTTTCGCGGGATACGACAATGAGCAGTTCTTC
CDR3aa: CASSFAGYDNEQFF
abundance: NA
v_gene: TRBV6-5
j_gene: TRBJ2-1
d_gene: NA

CDR3nt: TGCGCCAGCAGCTCGACCCTGGAGGGGCTCCTGAACACTGAAGCTTTCTTT
CDR3aa: CASSSTLEGLLNTEAFF
abundance: NA
v_gene: TRBV5-1
j_gene: TRBJ1-1
d_gene: NA

CDR3nt: TGTGCCAGCGGACAGAACAATGAGCAGTTCTTC
CDR3aa: CASGQNNEQFF
abundance: NA
v_gene: TRBV6-6
j_gene: TRBJ2-1
d_gene: NA

CDR3nt: TGTGCCAGCAGGCGGGACGGTAACACCGGGGAGCTGTTTTTT
CDR3aa: CASRRDGNTGELFF
abundance: NA
v_gene: TRBV6-1
j_gene: TRBJ2-2
d_gene: NA

CDR3nt: TGTGCCAGCTCACCCAAGCAACTAGCGGGAGGCACAGATACGCAGTATTTT
CDR3aa: CASSPKQLAGGTDTQYF
abundance: NA
v_gene: TRBV18
j_gene: TRBJ2-3
d_gene: TRBD2

CDR3nt: TGTGCCAGCAGCTTGAGAGGGTCCGGTACGCAGTATTTT
CDR3aa: CASSLRGSGTQYF
abundance: NA
v_gene: TRBV5-4
j_gene: TRBJ2-3
d_gene: NA

CDR3nt: TGTGCCTGGAGCCGGAGGGCGATTGACACTGAAGCTTTCTTT
CDR3aa: CAWSRRAIDTEAFF
abundance: once
v_gene: TRBV30
j_gene: TRBJ1-1
d_gene: NA

CDR3nt: TGTGTCAGCAGTGAAGGTGGCCACACAGATACGCAGTATTTT
CDR3aa: CVSSEGGHTDTQYF
abundance: once
v_gene: TRBV6-1
j_gene: TRBJ2-3
d_gene: NA

CDR3nt: TGTGCCAGCTCATCCCTGACAGTAGACAATGAGCAGTTCTTC
CDR3aa: CASSSLTVDNEQFF
abundance: once
v_gene: TRBV18
j_gene: TRBJ2-1
d_gene: NA

CDR3nt: TGTGCCAGCAGCAGGGGAACGGGTGAAAAACTGTTTTTT
CDR3aa: CASSRGTGEKLFF
abundance: NA
v_gene: TRBV6-5
j_gene: TRBJ1-4
d_gene: NA

CDR3nt: TGCGCCAGCAGCTTGGAAGGACTCCGGAGCTCCTACAATGAGCAGTTCTTC
CDR3aa: CASSLEGLRSSYNEQFF
abundance: NA
v_gene: TRBV5-1
j_gene: TRBJ2-1
d_gene: NA

CDR3nt: TGCAGCGTCTTAGCGGGAGGGGAGACCCAGTACTTC
CDR3aa: CSVLAGGETQYF
abundance: NA
v_gene: TRBV29-1
j_gene: TRBJ2-5
d_gene: TRBD2

CDR3nt: TGTGCCACCAGCAGAGCGAAGGGGTCTGGAAACACCATATATTTT
CDR3aa: CATSRAKGSGNTIYF
abundance: NA
v_gene: TRBV15
j_gene: TRBJ1-3
d_gene: NA

CDR3nt: TGTGCCAGCAGCCAGATCCAGGGGGCTATCGATTCACCCCTCCACTTT
CDR3aa: CASSQIQGAIDSPLHF
abundance: NA
v_gene: TRBV14
j_gene: TRBJ1-6
d_gene: TRBD1

CDR3nt: TGTGCCAGCAGCTTAAAGGGACTAGCGGGAGAGCACGGGGAGCTGTTTTTT
CDR3aa: CASSLKGLAGEHGELFF
abundance: NA
v_gene: TRBV7-2
j_gene: TRBJ2-2
d_gene: TRBD2

CDR3nt: TGTGCCAGCAGCTTAGTTGGCGGGAGTACGTACGAGCAGTACTTC
CDR3aa: CASSLVGGSTYEQYF
abundance: NA
v_gene: TRBV7-3
j_gene: TRBJ2-7
d_gene: TRBD2

CDR3nt: TGTGCCAGCAGTCCACGCCCGCTCCCGAGGACTGAAGCTTTCTTT
CDR3aa: CASSPRPLPRTEAFF
abundance: NA
v_gene: TRBV6-5
j_gene: TRBJ1-1
d_gene: NA

CDR3nt: TGCGCCAGCAGCCAAGATTTCGGTGCACCCCTCCACTTT
CDR3aa: CASSQDFGAPLHF
abundance: NA
v_gene: TRBV4-3
j_gene: TRBJ1-6
d_gene: NA

CDR3nt: TGCGCCAGCAGCTTTTTCGACGGGGGGACTGAAGCTTTCTTT
CDR3aa: CASSFFDGGTEAFF
abundance: NA
v_gene: TRBV5-1
j_gene: TRBJ1-1
d_gene: NA

CDR3nt: TGTGCCATCAGTGAGTCGGAGGGAGCCAATCAGCCCCAGCATTTT
CDR3aa: CAISESEGANQPQHF
abundance: NA
v_gene: TRBV10-3
j_gene: TRBJ1-5
d_gene: NA

CDR3nt: TGTGCCAGCAGCTTGGGACAGGGGATGGGTGGCTACACCTTC
CDR3aa: CASSLGQGMGGYTF
abundance: NA
v_gene: TRBV5-4
j_gene: TRBJ1-2
d_gene: TRBD1

CDR3nt: TGTGCCAGCAGTTTAGGGGGGGAGGGAGAGACCCAGTACTTC
CDR3aa: CASSLGGEGETQYF
abundance: NA
v_gene: TRBV28
j_gene: TRBJ2-5
d_gene: TRBD2

CDR3nt: TGTGCCAGCTCACAAAGGGACTTAGTGAGTGAGCAGTATTTT
CDR3aa: CASSQRDLVSEQYF
abundance: NA
v_gene: TRBV18
j_gene: TRBJ2-3
d_gene: NA

CDR3nt: TGTGCCAGCAGCCCGACAGGCTATGGCTACACCTTC
CDR3aa: CASSPTGYGYTF
abundance: NA
v_gene: TRBV6-6
j_gene: TRBJ1-2
d_gene: NA

CDR3nt: TGTGCCTTATTAGCGGGAGGCTCAAATGAGCAGTTCTTC
CDR3aa: CALLAGGSNEQFF
abundance: once
v_gene: TRBV30
j_gene: TRBJ2-1
d_gene: TRBD2

CDR3nt: TGTGCCAGCAGTTTGGTCTCGGGACAGGGTGTGAGGGAGCAGTACTTC
CDR3aa: CASSLVSGQGVREQYF
abundance: NA
v_gene: TRBV27
j_gene: TRBJ2-7
d_gene: TRBD1

CDR3nt: TGTGCCAGCAGCAAAGCCACCGGGACAGAGTCCTACGAGCAGTACTTC
CDR3aa: CASSKATGTESYEQYF
abundance: once
v_gene: TRBV21-1
j_gene: TRBJ2-7
d_gene: NA

CDR3nt: TGTGCCAGCAAGGACAGGGGTCGGGATGAAAAACTGTTTTTT
CDR3aa: CASKDRGRDEKLFF
abundance: NA
v_gene: TRBV6-5
j_gene: TRBJ1-4
d_gene: TRBD1

CDR3nt: TGTGCCTGGGGCAGGGACACAGGAAACACCATATATTTT
CDR3aa: CAWGRDTGNTIYF
abundance: NA
v_gene: TRBV30
j_gene: TRBJ1-3
d_gene: NA

CDR3nt: TGCAGCGTTGGGCGGACAGGGGGGATCTACGAGCAGTACTTC
CDR3aa: CSVGRTGGIYEQYF
abundance: few
v_gene: TRBV29-1
j_gene: TRBJ2-7
d_gene: TRBD1

CDR3nt: TGTGCCAGCAGCTTGACGGTCACAGGGGTAGGAAACGAGCAGTACTTC
CDR3aa: CASSLTVTGVGNEQYF
abundance: NA
v_gene: TRBV5-6
j_gene: TRBJ2-7
d_gene: TRBD1

CDR3nt: TGTGCCTGGAGTGTGTGGGGCACAGCGAGGGGGGAGACCCAGTACTTC
CDR3aa: CAWSVWGTARGETQYF
abundance: NA
v_gene: TRBV30
j_gene: TRBJ2-5
d_gene: NA

CDR3nt: TGTGCCAGCACGATGACAGATAACACTGAAGCTTTCTTT
CDR3aa: CASTMTDNTEAFF
abundance: NA
v_gene: TRBV18
j_gene: TRBJ1-1
d_gene: NA

CDR3nt: TGTGCCAGCCGTGGGACAGGGAATTCACCCCTCCACTTT
CDR3aa: CASRGTGNSPLHF
abundance: NA
v_gene: TRBV28
j_gene: TRBJ1-6
d_gene: TRBD1

CDR3nt: TGTGCCAGCAGCGGTTCCACGCCCGGTAATGAAAAACTGTTTTTT
CDR3aa: CASSGSTPGNEKLFF
abundance: NA
v_gene: TRBV5-5
j_gene: TRBJ1-4
d_gene: NA

CDR3nt: TGTGCCAGCAAAAACAGGGGGCTGAGAGAGACCCAGTACTTC
CDR3aa: CASKNRGLRETQYF
abundance: few
v_gene: TRBV28
j_gene: TRBJ2-5
d_gene: TRBD1

CDR3nt: TGTGCCAGCGGACGACAGGTGAACACTGAAGCTTTCTTT
CDR3aa: CASGRQVNTEAFF
abundance: NA
v_gene: TRBV28
j_gene: TRBJ1-1
d_gene: NA